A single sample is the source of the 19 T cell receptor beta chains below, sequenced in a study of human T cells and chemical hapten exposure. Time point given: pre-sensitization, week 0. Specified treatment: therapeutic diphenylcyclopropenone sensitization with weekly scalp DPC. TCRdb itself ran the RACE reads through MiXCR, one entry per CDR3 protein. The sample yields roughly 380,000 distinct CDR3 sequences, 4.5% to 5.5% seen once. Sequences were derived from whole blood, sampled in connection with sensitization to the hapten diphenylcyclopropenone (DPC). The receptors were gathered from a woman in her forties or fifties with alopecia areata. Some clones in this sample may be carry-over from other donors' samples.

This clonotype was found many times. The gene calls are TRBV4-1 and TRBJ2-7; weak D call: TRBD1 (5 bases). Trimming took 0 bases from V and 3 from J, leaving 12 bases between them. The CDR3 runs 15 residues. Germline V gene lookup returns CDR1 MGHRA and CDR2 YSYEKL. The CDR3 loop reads CASSQDGATYYEQYF. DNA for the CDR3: TGCGCCAGCAGCCAAGATGGGGCCACTTACTACGAGCAGTACTTC.

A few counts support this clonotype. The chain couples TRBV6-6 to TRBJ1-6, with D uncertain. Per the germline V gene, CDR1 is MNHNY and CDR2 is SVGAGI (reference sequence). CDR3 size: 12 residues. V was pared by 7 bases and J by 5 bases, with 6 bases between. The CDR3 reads CASIDNNSPLHF. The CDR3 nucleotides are TGTGCCAGCATAGATAATAATTCACCCCTCCACTTT.

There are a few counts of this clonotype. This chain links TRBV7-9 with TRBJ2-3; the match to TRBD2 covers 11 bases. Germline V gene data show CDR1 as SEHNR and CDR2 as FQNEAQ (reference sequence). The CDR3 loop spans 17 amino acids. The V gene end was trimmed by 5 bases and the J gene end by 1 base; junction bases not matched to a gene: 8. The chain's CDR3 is CASSVGLAVLGTDTQYF. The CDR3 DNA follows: TGTGCCAGCAGCGTGGGACTAGCGGTTTTGGGCACAGATACGCAGTATTTT.

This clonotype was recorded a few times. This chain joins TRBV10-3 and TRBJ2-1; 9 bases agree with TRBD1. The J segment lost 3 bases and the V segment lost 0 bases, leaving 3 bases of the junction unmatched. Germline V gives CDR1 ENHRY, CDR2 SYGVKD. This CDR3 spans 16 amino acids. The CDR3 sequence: CAISESTGGLYNEQFF. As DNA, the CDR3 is TGTGCCATCAGTGAGTCGACAGGGGGTCTCTACAATGAGCAGTTCTTC.

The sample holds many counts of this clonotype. The CDR3: CASTVSSGLNTEAFF. CDR3 nucleotides: TGTGCCAGCACAGTTTCTTCAGGGCTGAACACTGAAGCTTTCTTT. The gene calls are TRBV12-3 or TRBV12-4 and TRBJ1-1, with D maybe TRBD1 (5 bases). V lost 7 bases, J lost 0 bases, and 15 bases lay in between. The CDR3 runs to 15 residues.

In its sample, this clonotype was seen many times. The CDR3 bases are TGCAGCGTGGGACTACCTCTCACAGATACGCAGTATTTT. Protein product: CSVGLPLTDTQYF. J is TRBJ2-3 and V is TRBV29-1, with TRBD2 matching 7 bases. V gave up 6 bases and J gave up 2 bases; unmatched junction bases: 5. Germline CDR1 and CDR2: SQVTM and ANQGSEA. The CDR3 covers 13 residues.

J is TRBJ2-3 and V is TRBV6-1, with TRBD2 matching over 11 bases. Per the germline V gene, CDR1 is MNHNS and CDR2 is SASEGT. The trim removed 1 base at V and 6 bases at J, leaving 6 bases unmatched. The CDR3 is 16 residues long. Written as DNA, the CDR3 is TGTGCCAGCAGTGAAGAGGTAGCGGGGGGGATCGATACGCAGTATTTT. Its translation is CASSEEVAGGIDTQYF.

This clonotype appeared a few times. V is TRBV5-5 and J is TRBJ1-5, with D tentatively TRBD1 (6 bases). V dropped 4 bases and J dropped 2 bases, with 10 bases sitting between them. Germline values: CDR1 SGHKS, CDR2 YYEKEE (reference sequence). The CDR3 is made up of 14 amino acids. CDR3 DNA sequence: TGTGCCAGCAGCAGCAAGGGGGGCAATCAGCCCCAGCATTTT. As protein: CASSSKGGNQPQHF.

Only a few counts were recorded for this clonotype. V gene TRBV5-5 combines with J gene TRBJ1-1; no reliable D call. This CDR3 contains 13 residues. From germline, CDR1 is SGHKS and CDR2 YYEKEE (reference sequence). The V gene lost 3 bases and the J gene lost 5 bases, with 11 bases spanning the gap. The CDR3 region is CASSWTDGTEAFF. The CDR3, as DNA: TGTGCCAGCAGCTGGACTGATGGGACTGAAGCTTTCTTT.

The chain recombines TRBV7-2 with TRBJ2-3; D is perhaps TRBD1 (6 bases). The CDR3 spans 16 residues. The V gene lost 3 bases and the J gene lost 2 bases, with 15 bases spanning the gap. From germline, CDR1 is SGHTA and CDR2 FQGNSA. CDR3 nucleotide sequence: TGTGCCAGCAGCTTCCCCCGGGACACAGCCACAGATACGCAGTATTTT. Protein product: CASSFPRDTATDTQYF.

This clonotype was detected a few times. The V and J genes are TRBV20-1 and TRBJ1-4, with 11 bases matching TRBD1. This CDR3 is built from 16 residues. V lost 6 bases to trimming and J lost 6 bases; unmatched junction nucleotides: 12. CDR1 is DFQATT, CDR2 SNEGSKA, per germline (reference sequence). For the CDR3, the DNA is TGCAGTGCCACCACCGGGACAGGGGGAAGAGATGAAAAACTGTTTTTT. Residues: CSATTGTGGRDEKLFF.

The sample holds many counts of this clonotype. CDR3 loop: CATCQDRRTDTQYF. In nucleotides, the CDR3 is TGTGCCACGTGCCAGGACAGAAGGACAGATACGCAGTATTTT. This sequence joins TRBV12-3 or TRBV12-4 and TRBJ2-3, with D possibly TRBD1 on 6 matching bases. The CDR3 contains 14 residues. V lost 10 bases and J 3 bases, leaving 17 bases between the germline ends.

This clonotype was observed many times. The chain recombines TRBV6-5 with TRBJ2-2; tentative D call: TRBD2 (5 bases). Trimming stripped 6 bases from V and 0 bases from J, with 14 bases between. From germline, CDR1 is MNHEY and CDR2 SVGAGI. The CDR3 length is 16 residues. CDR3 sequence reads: CASSLGLRANTGELFF. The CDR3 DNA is TGTGCCAGCAGCCTAGGTTTGAGGGCGAACACCGGGGAGCTGTTTTTT.

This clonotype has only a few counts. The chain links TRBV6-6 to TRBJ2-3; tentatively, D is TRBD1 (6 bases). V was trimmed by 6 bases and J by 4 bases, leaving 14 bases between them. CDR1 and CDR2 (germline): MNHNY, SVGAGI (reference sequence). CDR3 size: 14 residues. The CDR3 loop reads CASRSQKGADTQYF. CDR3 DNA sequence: TGTGCCAGCAGATCTCAAAAGGGGGCAGATACGCAGTATTTT.

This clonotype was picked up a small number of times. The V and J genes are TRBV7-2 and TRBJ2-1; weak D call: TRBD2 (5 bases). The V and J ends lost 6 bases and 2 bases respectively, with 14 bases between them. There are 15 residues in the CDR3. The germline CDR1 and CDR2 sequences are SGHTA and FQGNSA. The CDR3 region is CASSRSGPTYNEQFF. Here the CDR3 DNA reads TGTGCCAGCAGTCGCAGCGGACCCACCTACAATGAGCAGTTCTTC.

The CDR3 sequence: CASSRGLPEAFF. The CDR3 nucleotides are TGTGCCAGCTCCAGGGGGCTTCCTGAAGCTTTCTTT. The chain carries TRBV6-2 or TRBV6-3 and TRBJ1-1, with 8 positions matching TRBD1. Trimming took 8 bases from V and 6 from J; bases not matched to a gene: 5. The germline V gene encodes CDR1 MNHEY and CDR2 SVGEGT. CDR3 length: 12 amino acids.

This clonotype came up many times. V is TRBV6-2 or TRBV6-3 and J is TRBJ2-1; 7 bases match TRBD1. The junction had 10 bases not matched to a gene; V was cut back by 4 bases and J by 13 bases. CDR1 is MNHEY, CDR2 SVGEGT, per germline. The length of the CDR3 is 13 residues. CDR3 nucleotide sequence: TGTGCCAGCAGTTCTTTGGTCGGGACAGCTCAGTTCTTC. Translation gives CASSSLVGTAQFF.

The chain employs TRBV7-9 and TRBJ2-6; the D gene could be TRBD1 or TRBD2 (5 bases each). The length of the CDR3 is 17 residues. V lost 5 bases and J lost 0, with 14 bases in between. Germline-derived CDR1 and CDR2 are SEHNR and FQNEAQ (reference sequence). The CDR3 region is CASSVGRPYSGANVLTF. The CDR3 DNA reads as TGTGCCAGCAGCGTGGGACGGCCCTACTCTGGGGCCAACGTCCTGACTTTC.

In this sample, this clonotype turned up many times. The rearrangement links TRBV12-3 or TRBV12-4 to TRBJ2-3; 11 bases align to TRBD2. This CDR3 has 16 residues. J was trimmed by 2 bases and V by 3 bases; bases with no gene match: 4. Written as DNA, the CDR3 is TGTGCCAGCAGTTTGGCTAGCGGGGGGTTCACAGATACGCAGTATTTT. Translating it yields CASSLASGGFTDTQYF.